Below are 18 T cell receptor beta chains sequenced from a single sample in a study of cytomegalovirus exposure and HLA in healthy donors. The primer mix had 60 Vbeta and 13 Jbeta primers. Profiled with immunoSEQ multiplex PCR; TCRdb holds only in-frame clones, not every one. The sample lists under 200,000 clones; around 74% were seen once. The sample consisted of PBMCs. The origin of the receptors is a man between 18 and 29 years old in good health and CMV-seronegative.

V and J are TRBV2 and TRBJ1-1; TRBD1 is a possible D gene (5 bases). Germline-derived CDR1 and CDR2 are SNHLY and FYNNEI. This CDR3 is built from 12 residues. V gave up 6 bases and J gave up 4 bases, with 9 bases separating them. The CDR3 DNA is TGTGCCAGCAGCGTTCAGGGCACTGAAGCTTTCTTT. Translated: CASSVQGTEAFF.

The genes are TRBV28 and TRBJ2-5; 7 nucleotides match TRBD1. CDR3 size: 14 residues. V shed 6 bases and J 6 bases; nucleotides not matched to a gene: 10. Germline V lookup: CDR1 MDHEN, CDR2 SYDVKM. CDR3 protein: CASRLTGLQQTQYF. DNA for the CDR3: TGTGCCAGCAGACTGACAGGGCTCCAGCAGACCCAGTACTTC.

The J gene is TRBJ2-2, the V gene TRBV9, with 7 bases identical to TRBD2. Germline trimming cut 2 bases from V and 0 bases from J; bases unmatched to any gene: 4. Germline V CDR1 and CDR2: SGDLS, YYNGEE. The CDR3 contains 16 residues. CDR3 loop: CASSVRLAANTGELFF. CDR3 DNA: TGTGCCAGCAGCGTCCGGCTAGCGGCGAACACCGGGGAGCTGTTTTTT.

The rearrangement joins TRBV6-5 to TRBJ2-1; TRBD2 aligns across 10 bases. The length of the CDR3 is 16 residues. Germline V gene data show CDR1 as MNHEY and CDR2 as SVGAGI. The junction had 5 bases not matched to a gene; V was cut back by 0 bases and J by 6 bases. The CDR3 sequence is CASSYSAASGSNEQFF. CDR3 DNA sequence: TGTGCCAGCAGTTACTCGGCGGCTAGCGGGAGCAATGAGCAGTTCTTC.

The V gene is TRBV6-6, the J gene TRBJ2-7; D is perhaps TRBD1 (6 bases). Germline CDR1 MNHNY, CDR2 SVGAGI (reference sequence). Trimming removed 0 bases from V and 0 bases from J, with 6 bases in between. The length of the CDR3 is 14 residues. The DNA for the CDR3 is TGTGCCAGCAGTTACTCCAGGGGCTCCTACGAGCAGTACTTC. Protein sequence: CASSYSRGSYEQYF.

In its sample, this clone was seen once. CDR3 region: CASSYWATPNTGELFF. The CDR3 DNA sequence: TGTGCCAGCAGTTATTGGGCTACCCCGAACACCGGGGAGCTGTTTTTT. The J gene is TRBJ2-2, the V gene TRBV6-5; no clear D gene. The CDR3 runs 16 residues. Germline V CDR1 and CDR2: MNHEY, SVGAGI. V gave up 3 bases and J gave up 0 bases, with 11 bases separating them.

Notes on this clone: One end of the junction varies from germline; a read error may be responsible. The chain employs TRBV7-9 and TRBJ1-4, with 10 bases identical to TRBD1. Germline CDR1 SEHNR, CDR2 FQNEAQ (reference sequence). This CDR3 comprises 16 residues. CDR3 DNA: TGTTCCAGCAGCTTCGGACAGGGGGGACATAATGAAAAACTGTTTTTT. Its translation: CSSSFGQGGHNEKLFF.

On this clone: Different DNA sequences within this sample yield the same CDR3. The chain recombines TRBV4-3 with TRBJ2-3, with D maybe TRBD1 (5 bases). V was clipped by 1 base and J by 0 bases, with 8 bases between them. This CDR3 is built from 15 residues. CDR1 is LGHNA, CDR2 YSLEER, per germline. The CDR3 is CASSQGGGSTDTQYF. The CDR3 region has the DNA TGCGCCAGCAGCCAAGGGGGCGGTAGCACAGATACGCAGTATTTT.

This clone is a singleton in its sample. The chain employs TRBV6-1 and TRBJ2-7; D perhaps matches TRBD2 (5 bases). CDR1 and CDR2 from the germline V gene are MNHNS and SASEGT. V was shortened by 3 bases and J by 2 bases, with 17 bases between the two germline ends. This CDR3 is 16 amino acids long. The DNA of the CDR3 is TGTGCCAGCAGTGACCTTAGCGTACCACCGCCCTACGAGCAGTACTTC. Its protein is CASSDLSVPPPYEQYF.

With respect to this clone: Since no conserved phenylalanine or tryptophan closes the CDR3, a read error is the likely cause. V usage is TRBV7-9 and J usage is TRBJ1-5; D call uncertain. Germline V gene lookup returns CDR1 SEHNR and CDR2 FQNEAQ (reference sequence). The CDR3 loop spans 12 amino acids. Trimming shortened V by 7 bases and J by 2 bases, and 6 bases separated the two germline ends. The CDR3 reads CASTLGNQPQHL. DNA for the CDR3: TGTGCCAGCACACTGGGCAATCAGCCCCAGCATCTT.

The rearrangement uses TRBV9 and TRBJ2-5; possibly TRBD2 for D (6 bases). CDR1 is SGDLS, CDR2 YYNGEE, per germline. Trimming took 4 bases from V and 0 from J, leaving 19 bases between them. This CDR3 spans 17 amino acids. The CDR3 protein is CASSLGTPGGYQETQYF. DNA for the CDR3: TGTGCCAGCAGCCTCGGGACTCCCGGTGGGTACCAAGAGACCCAGTACTTC.

This clone showed up just once. The V and J genes are TRBV7-2 and TRBJ2-2, with a weak D call TRBD2 (5 bases). This CDR3 is 17 amino acids long. The germline CDR1 and CDR2 sequences are SGHTA and FQGNSA. V lost 4 bases, J lost 6 bases, and 21 bases lay in between. The CDR3 DNA is TGTGCCAGCAGCTCGGACTCAGCGGCCTTACCCGCCGGGGAGCTGTTTTTT. This encodes CASSSDSAALPAGELFF.

This clone has just a few counts. The chain carries TRBV5-1 and TRBJ2-7; 10 bases are a match to TRBD1. The CDR3 is 18 amino acids. Germline lookup yields CDR1 SGHRS and CDR2 YFSETQ. The junction had 15 bases not matched to a gene; V was cut back by 0 bases and J by 6 bases. CDR3 sequence (DNA): TGCGCCAGCAGCTTGGCCAGATACCGAGTGACAGGGGGCGTCGAGCAGTACTTC. Its protein product is CASSLARYRVTGGVEQYF.

Regarding this clone: The junction and the germline gene differ at one end; a read error may be behind it. The chain uses TRBV29-1 and TRBJ2-3, with 8 positions matching TRBD2. CDR3 length equals 15 residues. Germline values: CDR1 SQVTM, CDR2 ANQGSEA. CDR3 DNA: TGCAGCGTAGAGAGGAGCCGGACTAGCAGAGATACGCAGTATTTT. Amino acid sequence: CSVERSRTSRDTQYF.

This clone was seen more than once but under ten times. The V call is TRBV6-5, the J call TRBJ1-1; 7 bases agree with TRBD1. The CDR3 consists of 13 residues. With V trimmed by 7 bases and J by 1 base, 3 bases remained unmatched. Per the germline V gene, CDR1 is MNHEY and CDR2 is SVGAGI. The CDR3 nucleotides read TGTGCCAGCAAGACAGGGACGAACACTGAAGCTTTCTTT. It translates to CASKTGTNTEAFF.

This clone occurred a few times. This sequence joins TRBV10-3 and TRBJ2-5, with 7 bases fitting TRBD2. The V and J ends lost 8 bases and 5 bases, in that order; junction bases with no gene match: 8. The germline gives CDR1 ENHRY, CDR2 SYGVKD. This CDR3 is built from 13 residues. The CDR3 DNA follows: TGTGCCATCCGGAAGGGAGCGGGGGAGACCCAGTACTTC. Its protein is CAIRKGAGETQYF.

The genes are TRBV12-2 and TRBJ2-1; no DNA check was done on the table's D call, TRBD2. TRBV12-2 is designated a pseudogene. The CDR3 is 14 residues long. In DNA, the CDR3 is TGTGCAAGTCGCTTATCCTCCGAGCATAATGAGCAGTTCTTC. It specifies CASRLSSEHNEQFF.

The chain couples TRBV30 to TRBJ1-1; a possible D gene is TRBD1 (5 bases). The germline V and J ends were trimmed by 4 bases and 2 bases, with 17 bases remaining between them. CDR1 GTSNPN and CDR2 SVGIG come from the germline V gene (reference sequence). There are 15 residues in the CDR3. Here the CDR3 reads CAWTGRPHLNTEAFF. CDR3 DNA sequence: TGTGCCTGGACAGGGCGTCCTCACCTTAACACTGAAGCTTTCTTT.